Sequencing of this T cell receptor (beta chain) was carried out in a study of post-analysis software for immune sequencing data (dated by TCRdb to between 2014 and 2016). Study-wide context: The recorded disease courses included relapsing-remitting, secondary progressive and progressive-relapsing multiple sclerosis, and some patients had no subtype annotation. The patient repertoires were compared against roughly 12 previously published healthy control repertoires obtained from donors aged 6 to 25 years. A subset of samples was prepared in parallel using single-end sample barcoding, then pooled and co-amplified after Illumina adapter ligation.

A remark on this clonotype: No antigen is known for it. A read error may produce the germline difference seen at one junction end.

To demonstrate the VDJtools post-analysis software, TCR beta repertoires were profiled from the peripheral blood of about 13 young patients with multiple sclerosis. Multiple sclerosis patients were children and adolescents aged about 6 to 16 years. The CDR3 goes from the cysteine to the phenylalanine over 13 residues. Only the CDR3 DNA stays, 39 bases, in frame from base 1. The paper as a whole reports these results and caveats: Direct clustering with F measure revealed strong co-clustering of samples prepared in the same batch, which led to a batch-effect correction. Significantly higher frequencies in patients than in controls were found for about 5 TRBV segments, including TRBV5-6, TRBV5-1 and TRBV20-1. The multiple sclerosis patient group was slightly younger than the control group. Significantly lower normalized Chao1 diversity was found in multiple sclerosis patients than in controls, suggesting substantial peripheral T-cell clonal expansion.

Library method: PCR. The run used an Illumina HiSeq 2500. Unique molecular identifiers were incorporated into TCR beta cDNA libraries to reduce PCR and sequencing biases. Per 1 to 10 million input T cells, some 500,000 cDNA molecules were obtained, such that each molecule approximated one T cell. The patient libraries were prepared and sequenced using the same protocol as the earlier healthy control dataset. Within a given batch, samples were prepared together, multiplexed and sequenced on the same HiSeq lane. The original pipeline was this. Raw barcoded reads were processed with MIGEC, and single-read molecular identifier groups were discarded before consensus assembly and CDR3 extraction. Clonotype tables were post-analysed with VDJtools, and diversity was normalized by down-sampling all datasets to the smallest sample size. To correct batch-related cross-sample contamination, repertoire overlap clustering matched CDR3 amino acid sequences but not nucleotide sequences. Clones were called with MiXCR by TCRdb after fastp trimmed the public reads at Q25, and only in-frame beta chains were retained. Identical CDR3 protein sequences are pooled into one entry, listed with their most common genes and DNA. It is TCRdb's table, rather than the study itself, that gives the V and J calls and clone size. The table for this sample lists 600,000 to 750,000 distinct CDR3 sequences; around 60% of them were counted only once. The ten largest clonotypes hold over 9% of the sample.

This receptor chain uses TRBV12-3 or TRBV12-4 and TRBJ2-1, and the D gene may be TRBD2, 5 bases matching. Sequenced input: blood. This receptor was obtained from a girl aged 2 to 9 with multiple sclerosis. CDR3 sequence: CTSSPSGPRVQFF. The DNA sequence is TGTACCAGCAGCCCGAGCGGCCCAAGAGTGCAGTTCTTC.